This is a list of T cell receptor beta chains from one sample in a study of cytomegalovirus exposure and HLA in healthy donors. TCRdb's copy holds only in-frame clones and misses some; the assay was immunoSEQ multiplex PCR. This sample yields roughly 120,000 clones, of which 15% are seen a single time; 1.9% belongs to the top ten. The specimen was PBMCs. These TCRs come from a woman younger than 30 in good health and CMV-seronegative. Both conserved end residues are part of each CDR3. A D gene is named only where the DNA matches it firmly. Only some rows state a clone size, as once, few, many or a class for expanded clones.

D,V,J,size,CDR3,DNA
.,TRBV20-1,TRBJ2-3,.,CSARGVDTQYF,TGCAGTGCTAGGGGAGTAGATACGCAGTATTTT
.,TRBV7-9,TRBJ2-1,few,CASRRLDEGDEQFF,TGTGCCAGCAGGAGGTTGGACGAGGGCGATGAGCAGTTCTTC
.,TRBV28,TRBJ1-4,.,CASSLWGPGEKLFF,TGTGCCAGCAGTTTATGGGGGCCCGGTGAAAAACTGTTTTTT
TRBD2,TRBV7-9,TRBJ2-6,few,CASSLSLAEFSGANVLTF,TGTGCCAGCAGCCTGTCACTAGCGGAGTTCTCTGGGGCCAACGTCCTGACTTTC
.,TRBV7-9,TRBJ2-7,few,CASSLAGPLRYSYEQYF,TGTGCCAGCAGCTTAGCGGGGCCGCTCCGCTACTCCTACGAGCAGTACTTC
TRBD2,TRBV14,TRBJ2-1,.,CASSPSGGASNEQFF,TGTGCCAGCAGCCCTAGCGGGGGGGCCTCAAATGAGCAGTTCTTC
TRBD2,TRBV7-9,TRBJ2-3,many,CASSSTSGRRTDTQYF,TGTGCCAGCAGCTCCACTAGCGGCCGCCGCACAGATACGCAGTATTTT
.,TRBV30,TRBJ1-5,few,CAWSPGAGGNQPQHF,TGTGCCTGGAGTCCAGGGGCAGGCGGCAATCAGCCCCAGCATTTT
.,TRBV7-6,TRBJ1-5,.,CASSPRGGGQPQHF,TGTGCCAGCAGCCCACGCGGGGGGGGTCAGCCCCAGCATTTT
TRBD1,TRBV18,TRBJ1-5,.,CASSATGASNQPQHF,TGTGCCAGCTCCGCCACAGGGGCCAGCAATCAGCCCCAGCATTTT
TRBD1,TRBV2,TRBJ2-5,few,CASRDRGQETQYF,TGTGCCAGCAGGGACAGGGGGCAAGAGACCCAGTACTTC
.,TRBV6-1,TRBJ2-3,.,CASSEYRVYTQYF,TGTGCCAGCAGTGAATACAGGGTGTATACGCAGTATTTT
TRBD2,TRBV29-1,TRBJ2-1,.,CSSTGTSGHNEQFF,TGCAGCTCTACCGGGACTAGCGGCCACAATGAGCAGTTCTTC
TRBD1,TRBV28,TRBJ1-1,few,CASSLGGTGEVKQAFF,TGTGCCAGCAGTTTGGGGGGGACAGGTGAGGTTAAACAAGCTTTCTTT
TRBD1,TRBV5-1,TRBJ2-2,few,CASHIFTGGTGELFF,TGCGCCAGCCACATCTTTACAGGGGGCACCGGGGAGCTGTTTTTT
.,TRBV5-1,TRBJ1-2,few,CASSFSKGRDYGYTF,TGCGCCAGCAGCTTCTCGAAAGGGCGGGACTATGGCTACACCTTC
TRBD2,TRBV9,TRBJ2-5,few,CASSVVGSGKETQYF,TGTGCCAGCAGCGTAGTTGGTAGCGGGAAAGAGACCCAGTACTTC
TRBD1,TRBV15,TRBJ2-5,few,CATSRGTGEGETQYF,TGTGCCACCAGCAGAGGGACAGGGGAAGGGGAGACCCAGTACTTC
TRBD2,TRBV6-5,TRBJ2-2,.,CASSYGGGFDGELFF,TGTGCCAGCAGTTACGGCGGGGGGTTTGACGGGGAGCTGTTTTTT
.,TRBV2,TRBJ1-1,.,CASSRTPNTEAFF,TGTGCCAGCAGCCGAACTCCGAACACTGAAGCTTTCTTT
.,TRBV21-1,TRBJ2-2,.,CASILPWSSDTGELFF,TGTGCCAGCATCCTCCCATGGTCCTCGGACACCGGGGAGCTGTTTTTT
TRBD1,TRBV19,TRBJ1-2,.,CASSIGGGNYGYTF,TGTGCCAGTAGTATAGGAGGGGGCAACTATGGCTACACCTTC
.,TRBV9,TRBJ1-2,.,CASTPRGDYGYGYTF,TGTGCCAGCACCCCGAGGGGGGACTATGGGTATGGCTACACCTTC
.,TRBV5-6,TRBJ1-4,.,CASSWFRGANEKLFF,TGTGCCAGCAGCTGGTTCAGGGGAGCGAATGAAAAACTGTTTTTT
TRBD2,TRBV5-1,TRBJ2-1,.,CASSLGTSGGANEQFF,TGCGCCAGCAGCTTGGGGACTAGCGGGGGGGCAAATGAGCAGTTCTTC
.,TRBV11-1,TRBJ2-3,few,CASSTGDTQYF,TGTGCCAGCAGTACGGGGGATACGCAGTATTTT
TRBD2,TRBV6-5,TRBJ2-3,few,CASTLAGGGTDTQYF,TGTGCCAGCACCCTAGCGGGAGGGGGGACAGATACGCAGTATTTT
TRBD1,TRBV14,TRBJ1-4,.,CASSHRGRYEKLFF,TGTGCCAGCAGCCACAGGGGGCGATATGAAAAACTGTTTTTT
TRBD1,TRBV7-3,TRBJ2-1,.,CASSKTGMDEQFF,TGTGCCAGCAGCAAGACAGGGATGGATGAGCAGTTCTTC
TRBD1,TRBV29-1,TRBJ1-5,few,CSVALGQGGQPQHF,TGCAGCGTAGCACTCGGACAGGGCGGCCAGCCCCAGCATTTT
TRBD1,TRBV4-1,TRBJ1-4,.,CASSHPGTGERKLFF,TGCGCCAGCAGCCACCCCGGGACAGGGGAGCGGAAACTGTTTTTT
.,TRBV5-1,TRBJ2-1,.,CASSLGIPPRNEQFF,TGCGCCAGCAGCTTGGGAATACCCCCTAGAAATGAGCAGTTCTTC
.,TRBV25-1,TRBJ2-5,few,CASRAGGETQYF,TGTGCCAGCAGAGCGGGCGGGGAGACCCAGTACTTC
.,TRBV23-1,TRBJ2-7,few,CASSQSRWVAPYEQYF,TGCGCCAGCAGTCAATCCAGGTGGGTTGCCCCCTACGAGCAGTACTTC
TRBD1,TRBV28,TRBJ1-5,few,CASSSLDRVLGQPQHF,TGTGCCAGCAGTTCCTTGGACAGGGTATTAGGTCAGCCCCAGCATTTT
.,TRBV6-1,TRBJ2-1,few,CASSLALSSYNEQFF,TGTGCCAGCAGTCTAGCGCTAAGCTCCTACAATGAGCAGTTCTTC
.,TRBV6-5,TRBJ1-1,.,CASSYSNTADTEAFF,TGTGCCAGCAGTTACTCGAACACCGCCGACACTGAAGCTTTCTTT
.,TRBV6-1,TRBJ2-7,.,CASSELVGASYEQYF,TGTGCCAGCAGTGAACTGGTTGGGGCTTCCTACGAGCAGTACTTC
.,TRBV28,TRBJ1-1,few,CASRARGNTEAFF,TGTGCCAGCAGGGCTAGAGGGAACACTGAAGCTTTCTTT
TRBD2,TRBV7-3,TRBJ2-5,few,CASSLTPGTSQETQYF,TGTGCCAGCAGCCTCACCCCCGGGACTAGCCAAGAGACCCAGTACTTC
TRBD2,TRBV5-6,TRBJ2-7,few,CASSLLAREDYEQYF,TGTGCCAGCAGCCTGCTGGCGCGGGAGGACTACGAGCAGTACTTC
.,TRBV14,TRBJ2-1,few,CASSQPLGKGGNEQFF,TGTGCCAGCAGCCAACCCCTGGGGAAGGGAGGCAATGAGCAGTTCTTC
TRBD1,TRBV7-9,TRBJ2-7,.,CASSFFPGPGQGTYEQYF,TGTGCCAGCAGCTTTTTCCCCGGTCCGGGACAGGGAACCTACGAGCAGTACTTC
TRBD1,TRBV10-3,TRBJ1-2,.,CAISETKTTTGGDNYGYTF,TGTGCCATCAGTGAGACCAAAACAACAACAGGGGGCGATAACTATGGCTACACCTTC
TRBD1,TRBV7-8,TRBJ2-1,once,CASSPPGQGRSGEQFF,TGTGCCAGCAGCCCACCGGGACAGGGGAGGTCGGGTGAGCAGTTCTTC
.,TRBV25-1,TRBJ2-3,.,CASSTRGTDTQYF,TGTGCCAGCAGTACTCGGGGGACAGATACGCAGTATTTT
.,TRBV27,TRBJ2-1,.,CASSPHHLSSYNEQFF,TGTGCCAGCAGTCCTCACCACTTGAGCTCCTACAATGAGCAGTTCTTC
TRBD1,TRBV28,TRBJ1-4,few,CASSSGTGREKLFF,TGTGCCAGCAGTTCCGGGACAGGGCGCGAAAAACTGTTTTTT
.,TRBV4-2,TRBJ2-2,few,CASSRQVDTGELFF,TGTGCCAGCAGCCGTCAGGTAGACACCGGGGAGCTGTTTTTT
.,TRBV14,TRBJ2-5,few,CASSQDAGMGPETQYF,TGTGCCAGCAGCCAAGACGCTGGGATGGGGCCGGAGACCCAGTACTTC
TRBD1,TRBV2,TRBJ1-2,few,CASSKGGPDRRGGYTF,TGTGCCAGCAGTAAAGGGGGCCCTGACAGGCGCGGTGGCTACACCTTC
.,TRBV27,TRBJ2-6,few,CASMRFSGANVLTF,TGTGCCAGCATGAGGTTCTCTGGGGCCAACGTCCTGACTTTC